This T cell receptor (beta chain) was sequenced for a study of shared clonotypes between healthy human individuals. On the study more broadly: Per donor, three plates held CD4 naive cells, three held CD4 memory, two held CD8 naive and one held CD8 memory. Whole-study findings and limits: The generation probabilities recorded for non-shared clonotypes fell below those of clonotypes shared by all four donors.

As for this clone: Its antigen is as yet unknown.

Donors included only healthy HIV-negative adults lacking recent acute infections or vaccinations. Data came from immunoSEQ multiplex PCR; TCRdb stores just in-frame clones and leaves some out. The repertoire consists of around 1.6 million clones, with approximately 98% occurring once and the leading ten covering 0.45%. What was sequenced was naive CD4+ T cells sorted from blood. Subset here: CD45RA+ positively selected. The sequence was obtained from a man younger than 45 in good health.

The CDR3 DNA sequence: TGTGCCACCAGCAGAAAACAGGGCAAGAACACTGAAGCTTTCTTT. Protein: CATSRKQGKNTEAFF. The chain combines TRBV15 with TRBJ1-1, with D maybe TRBD1 (6 bases). Germline V gene lookup returns CDR1 LNHNV and CDR2 YYDKDF (reference sequence). V was clipped by 2 bases and J by 1 base, with 11 bases between them. This CDR3 has 15 residues.